This T cell receptor (beta chain) is from a study of T cell responses to AZD1222 COVID-19 vaccine. Across the whole study: Investigators merged groups given second doses at roughly 4 or roughly 12 weeks. Whole-study findings and limits: The donors showed a predominance of white British ancestry and of females, with possible underestimation of clonal diversity. When two AZD1222 doses had been given, Spike-specific TCR breadth and depth rose. Repertoire collection took place solely once the T cell response had peaked.

Regarding this clone: As yet, its antigen is unknown.

Profiling relied on immunoSEQ multiplex PCR, and the TCRdb table lists in-frame clones only, not all of them. The table lists some 120,000 clones, 91% of them singletons. This CDR3 has 13 amino acids. The V end lost 9 bases, the J end lost 3 bases, and 15 bases lay between the germline ends. The sequence was collected from an adult in good health. J is TRBJ2-7 and V is TRBV23-1, with D maybe TRBD1 (6 bases). TRBV23-1 has ORF status, its function being uncertain. Sequenced material: peripheral blood, taken on day 0 of AZD1222 vaccination. CDR3 in DNA: TGCGCCAGGCCGCCGGGACACTTCTACGAGCAGTACTTC. Protein product: CARPPGHFYEQYF.